These T cell receptor beta chains were read from a single sample in a study of blood T cells in healthy people across ages. TCRdb analysed the 5' RACE reads with MiXCR anew, one entry per CDR3 protein. The profile shows hundreds of thousands of distinct CDR3 sequences, around 24% of them singletons. These same data were also listed under a study on T cells of mothers and their children.

Sequenced input: blood. The receptors originated from a boy aged 5-17 years in good health. CDR3s include the opening cysteine and the closing phenylalanine or tryptophan. A D gene is named only where the DNA matches it firmly. A clone size is listed for some rows: how often the clone was seen (once, few, many), or a class if it is expanded.

j_call v_call d_call clone_size cdr3_nt cdr3_aa
TRBJ2-3 TRBV3-1 - - TGTGCCAGCAGCCCCTCGGGTGTAACGCAGTATTTT CASSPSGVTQYF
TRBJ2-1 TRBV25-1 - - TGTGCCAGCAGTGAATTAGGCAATGAGCAGTTCTTC CASSELGNEQFF
TRBJ1-4 TRBV5-6 - - TGTGCCAGCAGCTCAAGTCAGATCGATGAAAAACTGTTTTTT CASSSSQIDEKLFF
TRBJ1-4 TRBV5-1 - few TGCGCCAGCAGCTTCGCAGCTCGAGAAAAACTGTTTTTT CASSFAAREKLFF
TRBJ2-7 TRBV5-1 - - TGTGCCAGCAGCTTAGAGGCAGCTTACGAGCAGTACTTC CASSLEAAYEQYF
TRBJ1-1 TRBV6-5 - - TGTGCCAGCATTAGGGCCTGGGGCCCCATGAACACTGAAGCTTTCTTT CASIRAWGPMNTEAFF
TRBJ2-4 TRBV28 - many TGTGCCAGCAGTTTGCAGGGCGAACTAGCCAAAAACATTCAGTACTTC CASSLQGELAKNIQYF
TRBJ2-7 TRBV7-9 - few TGTGCCAGCAGCTTAGATCCGGGATACGAGCAGTACTTC CASSLDPGYEQYF
TRBJ1-4 TRBV4-1 - - TGCGCCAGCAGCCAGCTACAGGAAACTAATGAAAAACTGTTTTTT CASSQLQETNEKLFF
TRBJ1-2 TRBV30 TRBD1 few TGTGCCTGGGGGCCTGGGACAGGCTATGGCTACACCTTC CAWGPGTGYGYTF
TRBJ2-7 TRBV4-1 - - TGCGCCAGCAGCCAAGATCTTAGAGGGGGGTTCTACGAGCAGTACTTC CASSQDLRGGFYEQYF
TRBJ2-3 TRBV7-3 - few TGTGCCAGCAGCTCCCAGACAGCCCGCACAGATACGCAGTATTTT CASSSQTARTDTQYF
TRBJ2-1 TRBV7-9 - once TGTGCCAGCAGCTTAGGGCCAGGGACCGTAAATGAGCAGTTCTTC CASSLGPGTVNEQFF
TRBJ1-1 TRBV12-3/TRBV12-4 - - TGTGCCAGCAGGACGTTTGGCACTGAAGCTTTCTTT CASRTFGTEAFF
TRBJ2-4 TRBV28 TRBD2 - TGTGCCAGCAGTTTATCGACTAGCGGGGGGCTAGCCAAAAACATTCAGTACTTC CASSLSTSGGLAKNIQYF
TRBJ2-7 TRBV4-1 - few TGCGCCAGCAGCCCGAGGATTACGGGGGGCGATGGCGAGCAGTACTTC CASSPRITGGDGEQYF
TRBJ1-4 TRBV5-1 - few TGCGCCAGCAGCTCTACAGGATCTGTTGATGAAAAACTGTTTTTT CASSSTGSVDEKLFF
TRBJ2-3 TRBV6-6 TRBD2 - TGTGCCAGCAGACTAGCGGGGGGTGCAGATACGCAGTATTTT CASRLAGGADTQYF
TRBJ2-6 TRBV9 TRBD2 - TGTGCCAGCAGCTCCCGACTAGCGGGGGGCTCTGGGGCCAACGTCCTGACTTTC CASSSRLAGGSGANVLTF
TRBJ2-5 TRBV3-1 - few TGTGCCAGCAGCCAAGGACCGACAGTCCAAGAGACCCAGTACTTC CASSQGPTVQETQYF
TRBJ1-4 TRBV3-1 - - TGTGCCAGCAGCCAAGACCAACCGGGGGATGAAAAACTGTTTTTT CASSQDQPGDEKLFF
TRBJ2-4 TRBV20-1 TRBD2 once TGCAGTGCTAGAGGTCCTTGGGTAGCGGGAGTGCGAAACATTCAGTACTTC CSARGPWVAGVRNIQYF
TRBJ2-1 TRBV28 TRBD2 - TGTGCCAGCAGACCCGGGACTAACACCTACAATGAGCAGTTCTTC CASRPGTNTYNEQFF
TRBJ2-1 TRBV11-2 - few TGTGCCAGCAGCACCAGGGGCCCAGGGTGGAATGAGCAGTTCTTC CASSTRGPGWNEQFF
TRBJ1-2 TRBV15 - - TGTGCCACCTATACGGGGGCGGATGGCTACACCTTC CATYTGADGYTF
TRBJ1-4 TRBV27 - few TGTGCCAGCAGCCCGATGGGGACGGAAAAACTGTTTTTT CASSPMGTEKLFF
TRBJ2-2 TRBV10-2 - few TGCGCCAGCAGGGGATGGGGGGAAGGCGGGGAGCTGTTTTTT CASRGWGEGGELFF
TRBJ2-2 TRBV7-9 TRBD2 - TGTGCCAGCAGCTTACCAGCGGGGGGGCCAATCGACACCGGGGAGCTGTTTTTT CASSLPAGGPIDTGELFF
TRBJ2-5 TRBV5-5 - - TGTGCCAGCGGCTCGACAGGTTTTGGGGAGACCCAGTACTTC CASGSTGFGETQYF
TRBJ1-6 TRBV6-5 - - TGTGCCAGCAGTTTGGCGGAGTATAATTCACCCCTCCACTTT CASSLAEYNSPLHF
TRBJ2-5 TRBV15 - - TGTGCCACCAGCAGACCTATTTCCGGGACCAGGGGGACCCAGTACTTC CATSRPISGTRGTQYF
TRBJ2-3 TRBV20-1 - few TGCAGTGCTAGTGAGAGTTCGACTAGCACAGATACGCAGTATTTT CSASESSTSTDTQYF
TRBJ2-1 TRBV7-9 - - TGTGCCAGCAGCTTAGCTCCGGGCTTAACCAACAATGAGCAGTTCTTC CASSLAPGLTNNEQFF
TRBJ2-6 TRBV4-1 - few TGCGCCAGCAGCTCACGTTGGGGGCCAGTCCCCTCTGGGGCCAACGTCCTGACTTTC CASSSRWGPVPSGANVLTF
TRBJ2-5 TRBV3-1 TRBD2 - TGTGCCAGCAGCCCCGAGACGGCGGGGGGGCTCGAGACCCAGTACTTC CASSPETAGGLETQYF
TRBJ2-7 TRBV2 - many TGTGCCAGCAGTGGACAGGCCTACGAGCAGTACTTC CASSGQAYEQYF
TRBJ1-2 TRBV4-2 - - TGTGCCAGCAGCCAAGATCTCGGGACGGGCAACTATGGCTACACCTTC CASSQDLGTGNYGYTF
TRBJ2-1 TRBV5-1 - - TGCGCCAGCAGCTTGTATGAGACCTACAATGAGCAGTTCTTC CASSLYETYNEQFF
TRBJ2-5 TRBV7-2 - - TGTGCCAGCAGCACTTACACGGAAGAGACCCAGTACTTC CASSTYTEETQYF
TRBJ2-7 TRBV18 - - TGTGCCAGCTCACCACCCTACGGAGGCGCCGTTTTGTACGAGCAGTACTTC CASSPPYGGAVLYEQYF
TRBJ1-1 TRBV20-1 - - TGCAGTGCTAGTTTGCCGAACACTGAAGCTTTCTTT CSASLPNTEAFF
TRBJ2-7 TRBV3-1 - - TGTGCCAGCAGCCTCTCAGGGAGCGGAAGGTACTTC CASSLSGSGRYF